The clone carrying this T cell receptor beta chain came up many times. Antigen: not known. The record originates from a study of T cells after yellow fever vaccination. Turning to the study itself: Those fractions that held only low numbers of cells were prepared using the SMART-Seq v4 Ultra Low Input RNA kit. Points from the study as a whole: Abundant clonotypes (contaminants from the bulk population) could be present in FACS-sorted repertoires.

A process of 5'RACE template switching, which added a universal primer site and UMIs, was used to make TCR cDNA. TCRdb recomputed calls from the 5' RACE reads with MiXCR, one row per CDR3 protein. The sample has about 310,000 distinct CDR3 sequences, less than 4.5% seen once; the top ten hold roughly a quarter. The CDR3 contains 15 residues. Germline V gives CDR1 GTSNPN, CDR2 SVGIG (reference sequence). The gene calls are TRBV30 and TRBJ2-2; a weak D match, TRBD2 (5 bases). The sample here was PBMCs, taken on the day of the yellow fever booster vaccination. The origin of this receptor is a man aged 18-30 years who received the YFV17D yellow fever vaccine. The CDR3 spells CARSARTRRTGELFF. The CDR3 DNA reads TGTGCTCGGTCTGCGAGGACTCGGAGGACCGGGGAGCTGTTTTTT.